The rows below give T cell receptor beta chains drawn from one sample of a study of blood T cell repertoires in COVID-19. Assay: immunoSEQ multiplex PCR; the TCRdb copy retains only in-frame clones and omits some. The sample shows about 69,000 clones, 65% to 90% of them seen only once. The source material was peripheral blood. These receptor sequences come from a man older than 75 with acute or convalescent COVID-19. The CDR3 runs from the conserved cysteine through the conserved F or W. Fields, in order: V gene, clone size, D gene, J gene, CDR3 protein, CDR3 DNA. A D gene is named only where the DNA matches it firmly. The size field is filled for only some rows; it gives once, few, many or a size class.

TRBV19,NA,NA,TRBJ1-5,CASRGQGRLNQPQHF,TGTGCCAGTAGGGGGCAGGGCCGATTGAATCAGCCCCAGCATTTT
TRBV27,NA,NA,TRBJ2-6,CASSLQGTGANVLTF,TGTGCCAGCAGTTTACAGGGAACCGGGGCCAACGTCCTGACTTTC
TRBV4-3,NA,NA,TRBJ1-3,CASSQDPQSGNTIYF,TGCGCCAGCAGCCAAGATCCCCAGTCTGGAAACACCATATATTTT
TRBV10-1,NA,TRBD2,TRBJ2-5,CASSVAGQETQYF,TGCGCCAGCAGTGTAGCGGGACAAGAGACCCAGTACTTC
TRBV3-1/TRBV3-2,once,TRBD1,TRBJ1-3,CASSHGTGGNSGNTIYF,TGTGCCAGCAGCCACGGGACAGGGGGGAACTCTGGAAACACCATATATTTT
TRBV19,NA,TRBD1,TRBJ1-2,CASTPRDREAKGYTF,TGTGCCAGTACCCCCCGGGACAGGGAAGCCAAAGGCTACACCTTC
TRBV9,NA,NA,TRBJ1-2,CASNSDRLSNYGYTF,TGTGCCAGCAACTCGGACAGACTTTCTAACTATGGCTACACCTTC
TRBV27,NA,TRBD1,TRBJ1-3,CASSALWTGSGNTIYF,TGTGCCAGCAGTGCGTTATGGACAGGGTCTGGAAACACCATATATTTT
TRBV2,NA,TRBD2,TRBJ2-7,CASSQLAGDPSFYF,TGTGCCAGCAGTCAACTAGCGGGAGACCCTTCGTTCTACTTC
TRBV5-4,NA,NA,TRBJ1-4,CASSLVPGTNEKLFF,TGTGCCAGCAGCTTGGTTCCGGGAACTAATGAAAAACTGTTTTTT
TRBV2,NA,TRBD1,TRBJ1-4,CASTTGGRTNEKLFF,TGTGCCAGCACAACAGGGGGCAGGACTAATGAAAAACTGTTTTTT
TRBV9,NA,NA,TRBJ2-5,CASSVAEHPETQYF,TGTGCCAGCAGCGTAGCTGAGCACCCAGAGACCCAGTACTTC
TRBV28,NA,NA,TRBJ2-1,CASYGGPNEQFF,TGTGCCAGCTACGGAGGGCCGAATGAGCAGTTCTTC
TRBV27,NA,NA,TRBJ2-7,CASSLATGRREQYF,TGTGCCAGCAGTTTAGCCACAGGGCGGAGGGAGCAGTACTTC
TRBV7-8,NA,TRBD1,TRBJ1-3,CASSYLGDRGLPGNTIYF,TGTGCCAGCAGCTACCTAGGGGACAGGGGGCTTCCTGGAAACACCATATATTTT
TRBV5-5,NA,NA,TRBJ1-4,CASSLVRDRYEKLFF,TGTGCCAGCAGCTTGGTCAGGGATAGGTATGAAAAACTGTTTTTT
TRBV7-2,NA,NA,TRBJ1-1,CASSLGGVNTEAFF,TGTGCCAGCAGCTTGGGAGGGGTGAACACTGAAGCTTTCTTT
TRBV7-8,NA,TRBD1,TRBJ1-2,CASSPGQNYGYTF,TGTGCCAGCAGCCCGGGACAGAACTATGGCTACACCTTC
TRBV19,once,NA,TRBJ2-7,CARPSPLGDEQYF,TGTGCCCGACCCTCCCCACTCGGAGACGAGCAGTACTTC
TRBV11-3,NA,TRBD2,TRBJ2-3,CASSLAGGNTQYF,TGTGCCAGCAGCTTAGCGGGAGGAAATACGCAGTATTTT